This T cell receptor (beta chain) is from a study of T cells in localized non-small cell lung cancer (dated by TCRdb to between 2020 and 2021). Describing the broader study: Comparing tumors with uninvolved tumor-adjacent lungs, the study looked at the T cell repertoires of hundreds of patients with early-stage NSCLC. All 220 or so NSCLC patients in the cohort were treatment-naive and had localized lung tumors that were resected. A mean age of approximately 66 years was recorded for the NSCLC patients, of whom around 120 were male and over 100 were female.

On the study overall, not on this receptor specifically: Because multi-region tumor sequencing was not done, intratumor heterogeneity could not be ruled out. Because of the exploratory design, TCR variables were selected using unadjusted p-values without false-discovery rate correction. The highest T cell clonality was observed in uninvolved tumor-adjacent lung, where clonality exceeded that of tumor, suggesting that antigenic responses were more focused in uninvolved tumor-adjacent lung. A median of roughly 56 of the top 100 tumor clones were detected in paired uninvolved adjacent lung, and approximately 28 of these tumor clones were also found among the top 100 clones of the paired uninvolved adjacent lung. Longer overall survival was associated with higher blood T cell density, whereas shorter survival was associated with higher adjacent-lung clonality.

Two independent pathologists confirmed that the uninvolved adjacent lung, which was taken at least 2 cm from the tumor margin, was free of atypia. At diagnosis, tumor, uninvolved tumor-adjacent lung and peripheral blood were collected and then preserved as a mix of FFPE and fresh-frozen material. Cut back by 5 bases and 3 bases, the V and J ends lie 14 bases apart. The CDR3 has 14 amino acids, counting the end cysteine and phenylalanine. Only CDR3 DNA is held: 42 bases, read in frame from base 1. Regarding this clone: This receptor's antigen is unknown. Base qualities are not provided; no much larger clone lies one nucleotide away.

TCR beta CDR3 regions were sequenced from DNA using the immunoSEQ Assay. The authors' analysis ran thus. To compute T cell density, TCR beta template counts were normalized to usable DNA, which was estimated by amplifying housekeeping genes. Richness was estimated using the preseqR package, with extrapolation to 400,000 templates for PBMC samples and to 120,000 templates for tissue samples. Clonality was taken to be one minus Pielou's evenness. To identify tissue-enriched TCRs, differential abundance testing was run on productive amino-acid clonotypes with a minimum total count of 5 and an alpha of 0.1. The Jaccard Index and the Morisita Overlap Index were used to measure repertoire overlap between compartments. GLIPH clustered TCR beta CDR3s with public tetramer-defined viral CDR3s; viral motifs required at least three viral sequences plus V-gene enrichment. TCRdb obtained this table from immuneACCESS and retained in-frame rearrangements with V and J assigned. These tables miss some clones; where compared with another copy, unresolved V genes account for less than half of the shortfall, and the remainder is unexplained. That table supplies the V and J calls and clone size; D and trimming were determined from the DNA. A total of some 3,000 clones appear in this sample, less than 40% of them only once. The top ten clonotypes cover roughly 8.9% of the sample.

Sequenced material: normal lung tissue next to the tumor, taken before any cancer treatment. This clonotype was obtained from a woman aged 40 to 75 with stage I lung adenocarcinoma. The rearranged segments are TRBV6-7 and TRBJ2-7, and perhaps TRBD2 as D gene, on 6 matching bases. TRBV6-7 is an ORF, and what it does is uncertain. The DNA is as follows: TGTGCCAGCAGTGAAGCGAGACTAGTCTACGAGCAGTACTTC. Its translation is CASSEARLVYEQYF.